Given below is one T cell receptor (beta chain) in context. This sample was included in a study of blood T cell repertoires in COVID-19. Method: immunoSEQ multiplex PCR; TCRdb's copy keeps in-frame clones and lacks some. The repertoire consists of 250,000 to 400,000 clones, with about 89% occurring once and the leading ten covering less than 6%. This TCR derives from a woman aged 25-40 years who had recovered from COVID-19. The sample taken for sequencing was PBMCs or T cells enriched from blood (not recorded which).

The CDR3 region is CASTGRGGGKAFF. The CDR3 nucleotides read TGTGCCAGCACCGGCCGGGGCGGGGGGAAAGCTTTCTTT. V gene TRBV6-5 combines with J gene TRBJ1-1, with a tentative D call TRBD1 (5 bases). Trimming removed 7 bases from V and 9 bases from J, with 18 bases in between. The CDR3 is 13 amino acids. Germline assignment: CDR1 MNHEY and CDR2 SVGAGI.